The clone carrying this TCR beta chain turned up a few times. The protocol was immunoSEQ multiplex PCR, while the TCRdb copy is restricted to in-frame clones and leaves out a portion. The table records about 59,000 clones, around 86% of them present only once. This sample was included in a study of technical replicates of blood from a handful of donors. Germline assignment: CDR1 GTSNPN and CDR2 SVGIG (reference sequence). The CDR3 contains 15 residues. V lost 4 bases to trimming and J lost 6 bases, with 16 bases between them. This chain connects TRBV30 to TRBJ1-6; D not certain. Sequenced material: PBMCs. This TCR was sampled from a human donor in good health. Some clones in this sample may be carry-over from other donors' samples. The CDR3 sequence is CAWTTLSGINSPLHF. Here the CDR3 DNA reads TGTGCCTGGACCACCCTTTCAGGCATTAATTCACCCCTCCACTTT.